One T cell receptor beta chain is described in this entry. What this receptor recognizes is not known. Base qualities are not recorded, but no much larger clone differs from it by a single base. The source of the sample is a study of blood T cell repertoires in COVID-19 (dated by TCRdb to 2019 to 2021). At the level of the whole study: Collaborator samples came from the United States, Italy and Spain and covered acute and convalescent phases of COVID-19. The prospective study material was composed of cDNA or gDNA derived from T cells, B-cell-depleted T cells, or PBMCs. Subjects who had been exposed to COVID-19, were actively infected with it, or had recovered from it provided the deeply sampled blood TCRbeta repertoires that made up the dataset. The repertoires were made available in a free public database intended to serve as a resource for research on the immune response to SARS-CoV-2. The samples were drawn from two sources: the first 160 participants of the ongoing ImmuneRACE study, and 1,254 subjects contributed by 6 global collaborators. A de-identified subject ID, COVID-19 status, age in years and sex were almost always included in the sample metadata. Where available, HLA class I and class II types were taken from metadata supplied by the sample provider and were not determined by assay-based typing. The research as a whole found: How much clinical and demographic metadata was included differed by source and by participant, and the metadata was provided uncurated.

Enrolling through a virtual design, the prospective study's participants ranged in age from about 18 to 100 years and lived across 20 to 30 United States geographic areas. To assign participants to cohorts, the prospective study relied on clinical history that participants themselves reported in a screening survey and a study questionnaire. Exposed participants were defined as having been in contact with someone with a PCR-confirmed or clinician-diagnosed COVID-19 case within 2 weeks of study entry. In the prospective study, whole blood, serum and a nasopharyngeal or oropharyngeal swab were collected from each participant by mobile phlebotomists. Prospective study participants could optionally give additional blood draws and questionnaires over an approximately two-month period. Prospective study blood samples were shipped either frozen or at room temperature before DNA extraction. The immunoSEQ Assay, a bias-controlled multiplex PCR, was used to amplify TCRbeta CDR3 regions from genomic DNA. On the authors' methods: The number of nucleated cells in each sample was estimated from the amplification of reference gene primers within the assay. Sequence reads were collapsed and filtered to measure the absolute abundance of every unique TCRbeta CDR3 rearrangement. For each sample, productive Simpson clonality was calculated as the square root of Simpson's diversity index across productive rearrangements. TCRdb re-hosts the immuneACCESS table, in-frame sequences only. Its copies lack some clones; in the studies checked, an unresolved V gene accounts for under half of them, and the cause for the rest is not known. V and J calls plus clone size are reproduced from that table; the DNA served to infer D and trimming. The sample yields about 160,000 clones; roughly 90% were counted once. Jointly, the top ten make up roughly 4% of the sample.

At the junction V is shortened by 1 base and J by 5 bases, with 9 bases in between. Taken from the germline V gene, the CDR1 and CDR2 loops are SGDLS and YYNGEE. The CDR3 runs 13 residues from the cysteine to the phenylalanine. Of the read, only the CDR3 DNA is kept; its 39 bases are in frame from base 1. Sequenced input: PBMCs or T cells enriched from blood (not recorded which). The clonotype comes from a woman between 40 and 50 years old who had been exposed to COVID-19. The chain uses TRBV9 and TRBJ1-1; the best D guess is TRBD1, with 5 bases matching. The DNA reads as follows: TGTGCCAGCAGCGTACCGGGGGGGACTGAAGCTTTCTTT. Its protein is CASSVPGGTEAFF.